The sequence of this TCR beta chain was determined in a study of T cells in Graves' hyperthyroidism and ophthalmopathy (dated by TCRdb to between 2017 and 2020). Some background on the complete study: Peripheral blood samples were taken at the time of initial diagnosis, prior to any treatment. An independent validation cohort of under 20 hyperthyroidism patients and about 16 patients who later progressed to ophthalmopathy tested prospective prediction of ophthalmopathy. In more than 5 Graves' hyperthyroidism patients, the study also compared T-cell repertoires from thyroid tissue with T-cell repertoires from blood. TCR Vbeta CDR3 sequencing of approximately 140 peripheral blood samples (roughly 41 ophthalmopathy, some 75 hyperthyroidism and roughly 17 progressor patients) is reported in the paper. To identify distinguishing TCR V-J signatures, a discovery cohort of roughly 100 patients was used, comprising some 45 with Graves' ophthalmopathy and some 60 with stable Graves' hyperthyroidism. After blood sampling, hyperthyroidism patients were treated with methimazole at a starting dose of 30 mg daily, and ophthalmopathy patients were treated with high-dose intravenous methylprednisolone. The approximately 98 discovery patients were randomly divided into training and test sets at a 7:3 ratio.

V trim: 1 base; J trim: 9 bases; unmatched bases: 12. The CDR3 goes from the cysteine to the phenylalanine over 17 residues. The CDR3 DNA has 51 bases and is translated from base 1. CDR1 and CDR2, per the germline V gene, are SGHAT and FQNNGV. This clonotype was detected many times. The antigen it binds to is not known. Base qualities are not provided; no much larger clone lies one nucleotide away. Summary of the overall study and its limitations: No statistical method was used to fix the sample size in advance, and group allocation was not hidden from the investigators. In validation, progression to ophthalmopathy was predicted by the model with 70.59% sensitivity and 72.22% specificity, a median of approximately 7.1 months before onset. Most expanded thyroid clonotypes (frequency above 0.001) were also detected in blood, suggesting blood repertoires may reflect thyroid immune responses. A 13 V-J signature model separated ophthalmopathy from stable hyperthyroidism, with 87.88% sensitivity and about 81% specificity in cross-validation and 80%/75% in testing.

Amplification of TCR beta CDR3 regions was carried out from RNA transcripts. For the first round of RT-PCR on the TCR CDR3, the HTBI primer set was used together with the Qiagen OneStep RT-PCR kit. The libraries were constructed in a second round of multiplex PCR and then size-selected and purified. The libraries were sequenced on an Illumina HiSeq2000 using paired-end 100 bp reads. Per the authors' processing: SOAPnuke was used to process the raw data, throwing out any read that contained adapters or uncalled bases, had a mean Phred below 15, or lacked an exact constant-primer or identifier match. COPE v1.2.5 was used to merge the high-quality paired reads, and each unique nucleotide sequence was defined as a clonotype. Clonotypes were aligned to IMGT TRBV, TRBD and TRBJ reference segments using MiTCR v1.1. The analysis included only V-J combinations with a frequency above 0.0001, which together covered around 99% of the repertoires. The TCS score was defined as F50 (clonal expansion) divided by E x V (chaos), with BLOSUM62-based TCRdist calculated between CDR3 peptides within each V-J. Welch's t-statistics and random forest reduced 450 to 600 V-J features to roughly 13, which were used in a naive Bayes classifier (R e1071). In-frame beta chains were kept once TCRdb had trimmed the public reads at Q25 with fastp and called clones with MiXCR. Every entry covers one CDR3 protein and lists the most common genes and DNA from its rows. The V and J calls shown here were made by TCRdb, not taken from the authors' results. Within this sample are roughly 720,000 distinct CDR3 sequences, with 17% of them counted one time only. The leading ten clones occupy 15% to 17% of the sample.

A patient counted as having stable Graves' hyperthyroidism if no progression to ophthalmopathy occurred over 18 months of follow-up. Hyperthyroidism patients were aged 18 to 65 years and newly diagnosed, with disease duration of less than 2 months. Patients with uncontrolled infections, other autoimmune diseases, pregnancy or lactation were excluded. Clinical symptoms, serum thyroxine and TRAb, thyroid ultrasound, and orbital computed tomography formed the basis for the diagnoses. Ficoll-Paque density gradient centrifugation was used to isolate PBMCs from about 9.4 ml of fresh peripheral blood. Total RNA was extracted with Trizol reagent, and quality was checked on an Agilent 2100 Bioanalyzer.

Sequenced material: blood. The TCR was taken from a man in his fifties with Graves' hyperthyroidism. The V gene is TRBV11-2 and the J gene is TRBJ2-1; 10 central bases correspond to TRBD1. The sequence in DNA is TGTGCCAGCAGCTTAGTACTATGGAGGGACAGGGGTCTTGAGCAGTTCTTC. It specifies CASSLVLWRDRGLEQFF. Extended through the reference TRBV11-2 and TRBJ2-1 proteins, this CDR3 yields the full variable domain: EAGVAQSPRYKIIEKRQSVAFWCNPISGHATLYWYQQILGQGPKLLIQFQNNGVVDDSQLPKDRFSAERLKGVDSTLKIQPAKLEDSAVYLCASSLVLWRDRGLEQFFGPGTRLTVL.